One sample yielded the 13 T cell receptor beta chains listed below, sequenced in a study of blood T cell repertoires in COVID-19. Profiling relied on immunoSEQ multiplex PCR, and the TCRdb table lists in-frame clones only, not all of them. This table has around 190,000 clones, 80% to 85% appearing once. Source material: PBMCs or T cells enriched from blood (not recorded which). These receptors were obtained from a young woman who had been exposed to COVID-19.

The V gene is TRBV10-3, the J gene TRBJ2-3; 9 bases match TRBD1. J lost 4 bases, V lost 4 bases, and 9 bases had no gene match. This CDR3 has 16 amino acids. Germline V gene lookup returns CDR1 ENHRY and CDR2 SYGVKD. CDR3 coding DNA: TGTGCCATCAGTGGGCCTGGGACAGGGAGGGCAGATACGCAGTATTTT. The encoded protein is CAISGPGTGRADTQYF.

This chain uses TRBV3-1 (or the pseudogene TRBV3-2) with TRBJ2-1; no clear D gene. Germline lookup yields CDR1 LGHDT and CDR2 YNNKEL (reference sequence). The ends were cut back, 0 bases at V and 2 bases at J, with 5 bases in the middle. The CDR3 runs 14 residues. This CDR3 reads CASSQDSTYNEQFF. The CDR3 DNA sequence: TGTGCCAGCAGCCAAGATAGCACCTACAATGAGCAGTTCTTC.

V gene TRBV10-2 combines with J gene TRBJ2-1, with 11 bases lining up with TRBD2. Germline CDR1 WSHSY, CDR2 SAAADI. V lost 0 bases to trimming and J lost 4 bases; unmatched junction nucleotides: 8. CDR3 length: 18 amino acids. CDR3 DNA sequence: TGCGCCAGCAGTGAGTCTCCCTCTAGCGGGGGGTTTTACAATGAGCAGTTCTTC. Translation: CASSESPSSGGFYNEQFF.

The chain has TRBV7-6 and TRBJ1-5; no clear D gene. Germline CDR1 reads SGHVS; CDR2 reads FNYEAQ. The V end was cut by 1 base, the J end by 7 bases, with 8 bases between. The CDR3 runs to 13 residues. The CDR3 sequence: CASSLGERQPQHF. The CDR3 DNA follows: TGTGCCAGCAGCTTAGGGGAGCGGCAGCCCCAGCATTTT.

The table lists this clone with a few counts. This sample includes further DNA sequences coding for the same CDR3. The rearrangement uses TRBV4-3 and TRBJ1-4; TRBD1 matches at 10 bases. The germline gives CDR1 LGHNA, CDR2 YSLEER. After removal of 0 bases from V and 8 bases from J, the junction contained 3 bases not matched to a gene. There are 15 residues in the CDR3. CDR3 sequence: CASSQEGQGNEKLFF. The CDR3 nucleotides read TGCGCCAGCAGCCAAGAGGGACAGGGGAACGAAAAACTGTTTTTT.

The V and J genes are TRBV2 and TRBJ2-5, with D possibly matching TRBD1 (5 bases). The CDR3 has 16 residues. Trimming stripped 1 base from V and 0 bases from J, with 12 bases between. Germline V lookup: CDR1 SNHLY, CDR2 FYNNEI. DNA for the CDR3: TGTGCCAGCAGTGAAGGGTCAGGGAAGTACCAAGAGACCCAGTACTTC. Residues: CASSEGSGKYQETQYF.

The chain joins TRBV28 to TRBJ1-5; 7 bases are shared with TRBD1. V trimming: 4 bases; J trimming: 4 bases; junction bases outside the gene matches: 10. CDR1 and CDR2 (germline): MDHEN, SYDVKM. The CDR3 loop spans 16 amino acids. The CDR3 DNA is TGTGCCAGCAGTTCGCTCGGGACAGCGATAAATCAGCCCCAGCATTTT. Protein product: CASSSLGTAINQPQHF.

This CDR3 is CASSQWSGQGNEKLFF. The CDR3 DNA reads as TGCGCCAGCAGCCAATGGAGCGGACAGGGGAATGAAAAACTGTTTTTT. The rearrangement links TRBV5-1 to TRBJ1-4, with 9 nucleotides matching TRBD1. The CDR3 runs 16 residues. J gave up 5 bases and V 4 bases, and 9 bases lay outside the gene matches. CDR1 is SGHRS and CDR2 is YFSETQ in the germline V gene.

The V call is TRBV19, the J call TRBJ2-7; the match to TRBD1 covers 8 bases. The germline V gene has CDR1 LNHDA and CDR2 SQIVND (reference sequence). The J segment lost 1 base and the V segment lost 3 bases, leaving 5 bases of the junction unmatched. The CDR3 totals 15 residues. The CDR3 DNA is TGTGCCAGTAGTATCGGGACAGGACCTTCCTACGAGCAGTACTTC. It encodes CASSIGTGPSYEQYF. The full variable domain, rest sourced from reference TRBV19 and TRBJ2-7, is DGGITQSPKYLFRKEGQNVTLSCEQNLNHDAMYWYRQDPGQGLRLIYYSQIVNDFQKGDIAEGYSVSREKKESFPLTVTSAQKNPTAFYLCASSIGTGPSYEQYFGPGTRLTVT.

The count of this clone is one. The J gene is TRBJ1-4, the V gene TRBV19; D might be TRBD1 (6 bases). V lost 7 bases and J lost 0, with 15 bases in between. CDR1 LNHDA and CDR2 SQIVND come from the germline V gene (reference sequence). The CDR3 runs to 16 residues. The CDR3 coding sequence is TGTGCCAGTATGGGGAGGGGGACTACAACTAATGAAAAACTGTTTTTT. Translated, it gives CASMGRGTTTNEKLFF.

This chain connects TRBV4-1 to TRBJ2-1, with no clear D. Trimming removed 4 bases at V and 0 bases at J, with 16 bases between. Germline V gives CDR1 MGHRA, CDR2 YSYEKL. The CDR3 extends over 17 amino acids. The CDR3 here is CASSPVHDFSSYNEQFF. Here the CDR3 DNA reads TGCGCCAGCAGCCCAGTACACGACTTTAGCTCCTACAATGAGCAGTTCTTC.

The chain has TRBV7-2 and TRBJ1-2, with D maybe TRBD1 (5 bases). Trimming stripped 7 bases from V and 4 bases from J, with 13 bases between. The CDR3 spans 13 residues. Germline CDR1 SGHTA, CDR2 FQGNSA. CDR3 region: CASTMGGSYGYTF. The CDR3 nucleotides are TGTGCCAGCACGATGGGGGGTTCCTATGGCTACACCTTC.

The genes are TRBV18 and TRBJ1-6, with D tentatively TRBD1 (6 bases). Looked up from germline, CDR1 is KGHSH and CDR2 is LQKENI. V lost 4 bases to trimming and J lost 0 bases, with 10 bases between them. The CDR3 sequence is 16 residues long. This CDR3 is CASSRTASSYNSPLHF. CDR3 DNA sequence: TGTGCCAGCTCACGGACAGCCAGCTCCTATAATTCACCCCTCCACTTT.